One sample yielded the 10 T cell receptor beta chains listed below, sequenced in a study of PD-L1 blockade in urothelial cancer. Using immunoSEQ multiplex PCR, the repertoire was profiled, and TCRdb retains in-frame clones only, with some absent. Of 85,000 to 90,000 clones listed, over 65% were seen once; the top ten hold around 14%. Described time point: pretreatment peripheral blood. Sequencing used PBMCs, obtained around atezolizumab (anti-PD-L1) treatment. These receptors originate from a man between 60 and 70 years old with urothelial cancer.

This sequence joins TRBV7-2 and TRBJ2-5, with 7 bases lining up with TRBD1. There are 15 residues in the CDR3. CDR1 and CDR2 from the germline V gene are SGHTA and FQGNSA. V shed 0 bases, J shed 5 bases, and the junction held 6 bases outside the gene matches. The CDR3: CASSLAGGQWETQYF. The DNA for the CDR3 is TGTGCCAGCAGCTTAGCAGGGGGCCAGTGGGAGACCCAGTACTTC.

J is TRBJ2-1 and V is TRBV7-3, with D hard to call. V shed 2 bases and J shed 0 bases, with 8 bases lying between them. The germline V gene has CDR1 SGHTA and CDR2 FQGTGA. The CDR3 is 15 amino acids. CDR3 nucleotide sequence: TGTGCCAGCAGCTTAGGTACAAGCTCCTACAATGAGCAGTTCTTC. Residues: CASSLGTSSYNEQFF.

The rearrangement uses TRBV4-1 and TRBJ2-1, with TRBD2 matching over 16 bases. The CDR3 covers 19 residues. J was trimmed by 2 bases and V by 5 bases; bases with no gene match: 9. Germline V CDR1 and CDR2: MGHRA, YSYEKL. CDR3 protein: CASSYGTSGGASPYNEQFF. The CDR3 nucleotides read TGCGCCAGCAGCTACGGGACTAGCGGGGGGGCAAGTCCCTACAATGAGCAGTTCTTC.

The chain combines TRBV25-1 with TRBJ2-7; D is possibly TRBD2 (5 bases). The CDR3 length is 14 residues. The V end was cut by 4 bases, the J end by 5 bases, with 15 bases between. Germline loops: CDR1 MGHDK, CDR2 SYGVNS. CDR3 nucleotide sequence: TGTGCCAGCAGTGGTGCGGGTCCCATCAACGAGCAGTACTTC. Translation gives CASSGAGPINEQYF.

The CDR3: CSLRVADTQYF. DNA for the CDR3: TGCAGCTTGAGAGTCGCAGATACGCAGTATTTT. The gene calls are TRBV29-1 and TRBJ2-3; no firm D call. The germline CDR1 and CDR2 sequences are SQVTM and ANQGSEA. Trimming took off 8 bases at V and 4 bases at J, with 10 bases between the two ends. The CDR3 runs 11 residues.

This chain connects TRBV7-2 to TRBJ2-1; D is ambiguous. V was pared by 2 bases and J by 6 bases, with 8 bases between. The CDR3 is 13 residues long. The germline CDR1 and CDR2 sequences are SGHTA and FQGNSA. The CDR3 DNA reads as TGTGCCAGCAGCTTAACCGGTGGCAATGAGCAGTTCTTC. Translation gives CASSLTGGNEQFF. Full variable domain (missing parts from reference TRBV7-2 and TRBJ2-1): GAGVSQSPSNKVTEKGKDVELRCDPISGHTALYWYRQSLGQGLEFLIYFQGNSAPDKSGLPSDRFSAERTGGSVSTLTIQRTQQEDSAVYLCASSLTGGNEQFFGPGTRLTVL.

This chain uses TRBV10-3 with TRBJ1-5; no firm D call. CDR1 ENHRY and CDR2 SYGVKD come from the germline V gene. The CDR3 contains 15 residues. Trimming stripped 0 bases from V and 1 base from J, with 7 bases between. This CDR3 is CAISESKQSNQPQHF. Written as DNA, the CDR3 is TGTGCCATCAGTGAGTCGAAACAGAGCAATCAGCCCCAGCATTTT.

V and J are TRBV2 and TRBJ1-5, with a possible D match to TRBD1 (6 bases). Trimming left V 0 bases short and J 7 bases short, with 13 bases between. Germline V gives CDR1 SNHLY, CDR2 FYNNEI. The CDR3 contains 15 residues. In DNA form, the CDR3 reads TGTGCCAGCAGTGAAGCGCTTCAGGGGAAGCAGCCCCAGCATTTT. Its protein product is CASSEALQGKQPQHF.

The chain has TRBV15 and TRBJ2-1; no firm D call. V lost 5 bases and J 4 bases, leaving 9 bases between the germline ends. The CDR3 is 13 residues long. The V gene's germline CDR1 is LNHNV and CDR2 YYDKDF (reference sequence). This chain's CDR3 is CATSSLFYNEQFF. In DNA form, the CDR3 reads TGTGCCACCAGCTCCCTGTTTTACAATGAGCAGTTCTTC.

V gene TRBV2 combines with J gene TRBJ2-1; D is perhaps TRBD2 (6 bases). The germline V and J ends were trimmed by 8 bases and 2 bases, with 13 bases remaining between them. Germline V gene lookup returns CDR1 SNHLY and CDR2 FYNNEI. The CDR3 has 14 amino acids. The CDR3 bases are TGTGCCAGCTCCGGGACTCCACCCTACAATGAGCAGTTCTTC. This gives the protein CASSGTPPYNEQFF.